The entry below gives a single TCR beta chain sequence along with its context. Which cohort a participant joined came from the clinical history participants gave. CDR3 size: 15 residues. Clones were read by immunoSEQ multiplex PCR, and TCRdb kept only the in-frame ones, dropping some. The table records some 200,000 clones, approximately 83% of them present only once. The data were taken from a study of blood T cell repertoires in COVID-19. The rearrangement uses TRBV21-1 and TRBJ1-4; whether TRBD1, the table's D call, matches the DNA was not checked. TRBV21-1 is described as a pseudogene. Sequenced: PBMCs or T cells enriched from blood (not recorded which). The origin of this receptor is a man aged 40-49 years who had recovered from COVID-19. The CDR3 region has the DNA TGTGCCAGCAGGAGCCCGACAGGATCCGATGAAAAACTGTTTTTT. It is translated as CASRSPTGSDEKLFF.